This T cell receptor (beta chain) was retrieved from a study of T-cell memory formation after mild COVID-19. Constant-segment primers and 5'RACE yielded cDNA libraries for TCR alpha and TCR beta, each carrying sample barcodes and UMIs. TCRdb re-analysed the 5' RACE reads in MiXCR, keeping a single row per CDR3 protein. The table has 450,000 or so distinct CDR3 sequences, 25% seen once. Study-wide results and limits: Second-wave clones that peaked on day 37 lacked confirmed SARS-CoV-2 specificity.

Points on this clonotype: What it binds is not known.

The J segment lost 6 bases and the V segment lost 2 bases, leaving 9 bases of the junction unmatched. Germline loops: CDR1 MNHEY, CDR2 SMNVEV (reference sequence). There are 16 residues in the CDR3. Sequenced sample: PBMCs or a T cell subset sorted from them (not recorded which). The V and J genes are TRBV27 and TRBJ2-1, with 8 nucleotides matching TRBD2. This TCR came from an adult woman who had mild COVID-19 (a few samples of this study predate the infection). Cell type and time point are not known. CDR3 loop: CASSLGAGAMGNEQFF. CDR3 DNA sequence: TGTGCCAGCAGTTTAGGAGCGGGAGCCATGGGCAATGAGCAGTTCTTC.